The 13 T cell receptor beta chains below were found in one sample sequenced in a study of blood T cell repertoires in COVID-19. Using immunoSEQ multiplex PCR, the repertoire was profiled, and TCRdb retains in-frame clones only, with some absent. The sample comprises roughly 280,000 clones, about nine tenths of which are singletons, and roughly 2.4% rests with the top ten. Sequenced sample: peripheral blood. The source is a woman in her fifties or sixties who had recovered from COVID-19.

This CDR3 is CASSLDRVNTEAFF. The CDR3 nucleotides read TGCGCCAGCAGCTTGGACAGGGTGAACACTGAAGCTTTCTTT. The rearrangement joins TRBV5-1 to TRBJ1-1; TRBD1 is a possible D gene (6 bases). This CDR3 contains 14 residues. V was clipped by 0 bases and J by 0 bases, with 6 bases between them. The germline gives CDR1 SGHRS, CDR2 YFSETQ.

The chain employs TRBV3-1 (or the pseudogene TRBV3-2) and TRBJ2-7; TRBD2 matches at 10 bases. V lost 2 bases and J lost 6; bases outside the gene matches: 13. The CDR3 contains 17 residues. Germline V lookup: CDR1 LGHDT, CDR2 YNNKEL (reference sequence). CDR3 region: CASSQPTSGAFSGEQYF. In nucleotides, the CDR3 is TGTGCCAGCAGCCAACCTACTAGCGGGGCATTTTCGGGCGAGCAGTACTTC.

The rearrangement joins TRBV7-6 to TRBJ2-1, with TRBD1 as a possible D gene (6 bases). With 5 bases removed from V and 1 base from J, the gap between germline ends came to 15 bases. CDR1 is SGHVS, CDR2 FNYEAQ, per germline. CDR3 length: 16 residues. CDR3: CASSLYRDNSYNEQFF. In nucleotides, the CDR3 is TGTGCCAGCAGCCTTTACAGGGACAATTCCTACAATGAGCAGTTCTTC. The variable domain in full, completed from reference TRBV7-6 and TRBJ2-1, reads GAGVSQSPRYKVTKRGQDVALRCDPISGHVSLYWYRQALGQGPEFLTYFNYEAQQDKSGLPNDRFSAERPEGSISTLTIQRTEQRDSAMYRCASSLYRDNSYNEQFFGPGTRLTVL.

J is TRBJ2-7 and V is TRBV12-3 or TRBV12-4, with 9 bases matching TRBD1. The V and J ends lost 5 bases and 8 bases, in that order; junction bases with no gene match: 7. This CDR3 spans 13 amino acids. DNA for the CDR3: TGTGCCAGCAGTAGGACGGGACAGGGAAAGCAGTACTTC. It encodes CASSRTGQGKQYF.

In its sample, this clone was seen a few times. The chain recombines TRBV9 with TRBJ1-1, with D possibly being TRBD1 (6 bases). This CDR3 comprises 17 residues. From germline, CDR1 is SGDLS and CDR2 YYNGEE. V dropped 2 bases and J dropped 3 bases, with 20 bases sitting between them. CDR3 protein: CASSVYGGLGTDTEAFF. The CDR3 DNA follows: TGTGCCAGCAGCGTTTACGGGGGGCTCGGAACTGACACTGAAGCTTTCTTT.

The rearrangement uses TRBV2 and TRBJ1-2; 9 bases fit TRBD1. The germline CDR1 and CDR2 sequences are SNHLY and FYNNEI. With 8 bases clipped from V and 4 bases from J, the junction kept 8 bases outside the gene matches. This CDR3 is 14 amino acids long. The CDR3 region is CASVGQGGGYGYTF. DNA for the CDR3: TGTGCCAGCGTGGGACAGGGAGGTGGCTATGGCTACACCTTC.

This rearrangement joins TRBV29-1 to TRBJ1-1; 10 bases align to TRBD1. The CDR3 has 14 amino acids. Germline lookup yields CDR1 SQVTM and CDR2 ANQGSEA. V trimming: 1 base; J trimming: 6 bases; junction bases outside the gene matches: 5. In DNA, the CDR3 is TGCAGCGTTGAAGGGGACAGGGGTTTCTCTGAAGCTTTCTTT. This gives the protein CSVEGDRGFSEAFF.

V usage is TRBV27 and J usage is TRBJ2-1, with a tentative D call TRBD2 (5 bases). Germline values: CDR1 MNHEY, CDR2 SMNVEV (reference sequence). The CDR3 is 21 amino acids. The V end was cut by 2 bases, the J end by 0 bases, with 26 bases between. CDR3 residues: CASSLQDSRTGRFGSYNEQFF. As DNA, the CDR3 is TGTGCCAGCAGTTTACAAGACTCCCGTACTGGGAGATTCGGCTCCTACAATGAGCAGTTCTTC.

Written as DNA, the CDR3 is TGTGCCAGCAGTCGCACCCGCGGCGGGGGCTCCTACGAGCAGTACTTC. It translates to CASSRTRGGGSYEQYF. The chain employs TRBV28 and TRBJ2-7; TRBD2 matches 7 bases. Trimming took 5 bases from V and 0 from J; bases not matched to a gene: 10. The CDR3 runs to 16 residues. CDR1 MDHEN and CDR2 SYDVKM come from the germline V gene.

CDR3 in amino acids: CASSPTGGVLDIQYF. The CDR3 DNA reads as TGCGCCAGCAGCCCTACGGGGGGGGTTTTGGACATTCAGTACTTC. This chain links TRBV4-1 with TRBJ2-4, with 8 bases that match TRBD2. After removal of 4 bases from V and 8 bases from J, the junction contained 10 bases not matched to a gene. The CDR3 runs 15 residues. Looked up from germline, CDR1 is MGHRA and CDR2 is YSYEKL.

The chain recombines TRBV15 with TRBJ1-1, with unresolved D. Germline CDR1 is LNHNV and CDR2 is YYDKDF (reference sequence). The CDR3 runs to 14 residues. Trimming removed 5 bases at V and 4 bases at J, with 14 bases between. The CDR3 nucleotides read TGTGCCACCAGCCCAAGAGCGGGTGGCACTGAAGCTTTCTTT. Its translation is CATSPRAGGTEAFF.

The J gene is TRBJ2-1, the V gene TRBV5-1, with a possible D match to TRBD2 (5 bases). The V end lost 0 bases, the J end lost 12 bases, and 25 bases lay between the germline ends. The CDR3 has 17 residues. Germline lookup yields CDR1 SGHRS and CDR2 YFSETQ. DNA for the CDR3: TGCGCCAGCAGCTTGGCCTTTTTCGGGGATTCTACAATGACGCAGTTCTTC. Its protein is CASSLAFFGDSTMTQFF.

The rearrangement links TRBV18 to TRBJ2-5, with D unresolved. V was shortened by 0 bases and J by 2 bases, with 4 bases between the two germline ends. CDR1 and CDR2 from the germline V gene are KGHSH and LQKENI. This CDR3 spans 13 amino acids. Written as DNA, the CDR3 is TGTGCCAGCTCACCACCCTATCAAGAGACCCAGTACTTC. Residues: CASSPPYQETQYF.